These T cell receptor beta chains were read from a single sample in a study of T-cell memory formation after mild COVID-19. TCRdb used MiXCR to reprocess the 5' RACE reads, holding one entry per CDR3 protein. The repertoire holds approximately 290,000 distinct CDR3 sequences, with roughly 15% as singletons. Source material: PBMCs or a T cell subset sorted from them (not recorded which). The receptors were gathered from a man in his late teens or twenties who had mild COVID-19 (a few samples of this study predate the infection). Cell type and time point are not known. Each CDR3 is given with its conserved first and last residue. Fields, in order: D gene, J gene, V gene, clone size, CDR3 protein, CDR3 DNA. The D gene is left open where the match is weak. Some rows mark clone size as missing; the rest say once, few, many or name a class of expanded clone.

>-|TRBJ2-2|TRBV5-5|few
CASSLEWSGELFF
TGTGCCAGCAGCTTGGAGTGGTCTGGGGAGCTGTTTTTT
>-|TRBJ2-2|TRBV27|many
CASSFPGGTGELFF
TGTGCCAGCAGTTTCCCCGGGGGCACCGGGGAGCTGTTTTTT
>-|TRBJ1-2|TRBV7-9|-
CASSLDLYGYTF
TGTGCCAGCAGCCTGGACTTATATGGCTACACCTTC
>-|TRBJ2-1|TRBV7-9|once
CASSLVGGYNEQFF
TGTGCCAGCAGCTTAGTAGGGGGTTACAATGAGCAGTTCTTC
>TRBD1|TRBJ1-6|TRBV7-8|-
CASSSGTGNNSPLHF
TGTGCCAGCAGCTCAGGGACAGGGAATAATTCACCCCTCCACTTT
>-|TRBJ1-1|TRBV20-1|-
CSAGNRNTEAFF
TGCAGTGCTGGAAATAGGAACACTGAAGCTTTCTTT
>-|TRBJ1-6|TRBV7-9|-
CASSLEYSPLHF
TGTGCCAGCAGCTTAGAGTATTCACCCCTCCACTTT
>-|TRBJ1-6|TRBV5-6|few
CASSLDRDTGSPLHF
TGTGCCAGCAGCTTGGACCGGGACACAGGCTCACCCCTCCACTTT
>-|TRBJ2-1|TRBV11-3|-
CASSPPGPPPQEQFF
TGTGCCAGCAGCCCTCCGGGCCCTCCGCCCCAGGAGCAGTTCTTC
>-|TRBJ2-3|TRBV7-2|-
CASCHEGRSTDTQYF
TGTGCCAGCTGCCATGAGGGCCGTAGCACAGATACGCAGTATTTT